This entry features one T cell receptor beta chain sequence. Its antigen is not known. Full-length variable regions came from constant-region reverse primers plus semi-nested Nested Universal Primer A PCR. TCRdb ran MiXCR on the 5' RACE reads and lists one entry per CDR3 protein. The profile shows fewer than 60,000 distinct CDR3 sequences, roughly 28% of them singletons. With 6 bases removed from V and 3 bases from J, the gap between germline ends came to 5 bases. The CDR3 runs 11 residues. Overall study findings and caveats: Greatest tumor Treg TCR overlap was with tumor naive CD4+ cells.

The chain combines TRBV12-3 or TRBV12-4 with TRBJ1-2; no firm D call. The source is a female donor with breast cancer. The sequencing input was naive CD4+ T cells sorted from blood. Subset reported: naive CD4+ T cells, CD4+CD45RA+CD25-. This CDR3 is CASSRDYGYTF. CDR3 nucleotides: TGTGCCAGCAGCCGGGACTATGGCTACACCTTC.